This passage covers 17 T cell receptor beta chains from one sample sequenced in a study of T cell clones after liver transplantation. This table comes from immunoSEQ multiplex PCR, and its TCRdb copy is limited to in-frame clones, with some not included. Of more than 6,000 clones in the sample, around three quarters are singletons; the top ten hold roughly 28%. Sequencing was performed on CD8+ T cells from blood, taken before liver transplant. These receptors were collected from a human donor who received a liver transplant.

The rearrangement joins TRBV11-2 to TRBJ2-2; TRBD2 might be the D (6 bases). This CDR3 has 15 residues. V lost 2 bases to trimming and J lost 4 bases, with 11 bases between them. The V gene's germline CDR1 is SGHAT and CDR2 FQNNGV. CDR3 in amino acids: CASSLLGGGTGELFF. DNA for the CDR3: TGTGCCAGCAGCTTATTGGGGGGTGGCACCGGGGAGCTGTTTTTT.

The chain is built from TRBV27 and TRBJ1-2; perhaps TRBD1 as D (6 bases). Trimming shortened V by 4 bases and J by 6 bases, and 15 bases separated the two germline ends. The CDR3 totals 14 residues. Germline V gene sequence: CDR1 MNHEY, CDR2 SMNVEV (reference sequence). The CDR3, as DNA: TGTGCCAGCAGTTCTGGGACATTATCTAATGGCTACACCTTC. Residues: CASSSGTLSNGYTF.

This chain joins TRBV27 and TRBJ1-4; 8 bases line up with TRBD1. The V gene's germline CDR1 is MNHEY and CDR2 SMNVEV (reference sequence). With V trimmed by 5 bases and J by 7 bases, 12 bases remained unmatched. The CDR3 has 16 residues. CDR3 sequence: CASSRGQGARGEKLFF. CDR3 DNA: TGTGCCAGCAGTCGCGGCCAGGGGGCGCGGGGTGAAAAACTGTTTTTT. Complete variable domain (other parts from reference TRBV27 and TRBJ1-4): EAQVTQNPRYLITVTGKKLTVTCSQNMNHEYMSWYRQDPGLGLRQIYYSMNVEVTDKGDVPEGYKVSRKEKRNFPLILESPSPNQTSLYFCASSRGQGARGEKLFFGSGTQLSVL.

The rearrangement joins TRBV6-6 to TRBJ2-1; TRBD2 aligns across 11 bases. Germline trimming cut 4 bases from V and 4 bases from J; bases unmatched to any gene: 6. The CDR3 is 16 amino acids. Germline V CDR1 and CDR2: MNHNY, SVGAGI (reference sequence). CDR3 DNA: TGTGCCAGCAGTTTTCCCGGGACTAGCGGATACAATGAGCAGTTCTTC. It yields the protein CASSFPGTSGYNEQFF.

The chain carries TRBV7-9 and TRBJ2-1, with 12 positions matching TRBD2. This CDR3 is 16 amino acids long. Losses at the gene ends were 5 bases for V and 4 bases for J; bases not matched to a gene: 6. Germline values: CDR1 SEHNR, CDR2 FQNEAQ (reference sequence). The chain's CDR3 is CASSPRGTSGYNEQFF. Here the CDR3 DNA reads TGTGCCAGCAGCCCTAGGGGGACTAGCGGGTACAATGAGCAGTTCTTC.

The gene calls are TRBV15 and TRBJ2-5; no firm D call. With the DNA end fitting TRBJ2-7 better, the J assignment may be wrong. Germline values: CDR1 LNHNV, CDR2 YYDKDF (reference sequence). The CDR3 loop spans 13 amino acids. This chain's CDR3 is CATSRGSSYEQYF. CDR3 nucleotide sequence: TGTGCCACCAGCAGAGGTTCTTCCTACGAGCAGTACTTC.

This clone was recorded only once. The gene calls are TRBV7-9 and TRBJ2-7, with 11 bases aligning to TRBD1. V lost 6 bases, J lost 2 bases, and 6 bases stayed unmatched. Looked up from germline, CDR1 is SEHNR and CDR2 is FQNEAQ (reference sequence). This CDR3 comprises 15 residues. CDR3: CASSNGGQGAYEQYF. CDR3 coding DNA: TGTGCCAGCAGTAATGGGGGACAGGGGGCCTACGAGCAGTACTTC.

This chain connects TRBV5-4 to TRBJ2-7, with D maybe TRBD1 (5 bases). Germline CDR1 SGHNT, CDR2 YYREEE (reference sequence). Between the trimmed V and J ends, which lost 4 bases and 3 bases, there was a span of 14 bases. The CDR3 sequence is 14 residues long. CDR3 sequence: CASSQGLLNYEQYF. The CDR3 nucleotides read TGTGCCAGCAGCCAGGGCCTCCTCAACTACGAGCAGTACTTC.

This chain joins TRBV6-5 and TRBJ2-3; D is ambiguous. V lost 5 bases and J 2 bases, leaving 2 bases between the germline ends. The length of the CDR3 is 11 residues. Germline lookup yields CDR1 MNHEY and CDR2 SVGAGI. CDR3 bases: TGTGCCAGCAGTGTCACAGATACGCAGTATTTT. Translated: CASSVTDTQYF.

The chain uses TRBV5-1 and TRBJ1-4, with TRBD1 identical over 7 bases. This CDR3 has 14 residues. Trimming took 4 bases from V and 2 from J; bases not matched to a gene: 2. Germline lookup yields CDR1 SGHRS and CDR2 YFSETQ. The CDR3 protein is CASSGDSTNEKLFF. CDR3 coding DNA: TGCGCCAGCAGCGGGGACAGCACTAATGAAAAACTGTTTTTT.

The chain uses TRBV6-6 and TRBJ2-3; D is undetermined. Germline CDR1 reads MNHNY; CDR2 reads SVGAGI (reference sequence). V was cut by 2 bases and J by 6 bases, with 9 bases left in between. There are 13 residues in the CDR3. The CDR3 region is CASSYPPQDTQYF. Here the CDR3 DNA reads TGTGCCAGCAGTTACCCTCCTCAGGATACGCAGTATTTT.

V and J are TRBV29-1 and TRBJ2-5, with 10 positions matching TRBD1. The CDR3 spans 14 residues. V trimming: 1 base; J trimming: 1 base; junction bases outside the gene matches: 0. CDR1 and CDR2 from the germline V gene are SQVTM and ANQGSEA. The CDR3 DNA follows: TGCAGCGTTGAAGGGACAGGGGGCCAAGAGACCCAGTACTTC. Protein sequence: CSVEGTGGQETQYF.

V and J are TRBV11-2 and TRBJ1-1; D gene uncertain. The CDR3 is made up of 14 amino acids. V gave up 5 bases and J gave up 1 base, with 11 bases separating them. Germline V CDR1 and CDR2: SGHAT, FQNNGV. CDR3 DNA sequence: TGTGCCAGCAGCCCAAAAGTGGGGAACACTGAAGCTTTCTTT. Amino acid sequence: CASSPKVGNTEAFF.

The rearrangement joins TRBV7-9 to TRBJ2-1; 14 bases fit TRBD2. The CDR3 consists of 16 residues. J lost 8 bases, V lost 4 bases, and 7 bases had no gene match. Germline-derived CDR1 and CDR2 are SEHNR and FQNEAQ (reference sequence). The CDR3 DNA sequence: TGTGCCAGCAGCTGGGGGACTAGCGGGAGTGGAGATGAGCAGTTCTTC. Its protein product is CASSWGTSGSGDEQFF.

The chain has TRBV28 and TRBJ1-1; 10 bases are a match to TRBD1. In germline, CDR1 is MDHEN, CDR2 SYDVKM. V was pared by 1 base and J by 5 bases, with 4 bases of the junction left unmatched. The CDR3 length is 15 residues. CDR3 protein: CASSLLGTGVTEAFF. The CDR3 DNA sequence: TGTGCCAGCAGTTTATTAGGGACAGGGGTAACTGAAGCTTTCTTT.

The gene calls are TRBV6-1 and TRBJ2-1; D possibly corresponds to TRBD1 (6 bases). The CDR3 is made up of 15 amino acids. V lost 7 bases, J lost 1 base, and 14 bases lay in between. Germline V gene sequence: CDR1 MNHNS, CDR2 SASEGT. The CDR3, as DNA: TGTGCCAGCAACCAACAGGGAGAATCCTACAATGAGCAGTTCTTC. It specifies CASNQQGESYNEQFF.

The chain combines TRBV6-1 with TRBJ2-5; D might be TRBD2 (5 bases). Per the germline V gene, CDR1 is MNHNS and CDR2 is SASEGT. The CDR3 has 17 amino acids. V lost 4 bases and J 2 bases, leaving 20 bases between the germline ends. CDR3 loop: CASSALDTTSGQETQYF. CDR3 DNA: TGTGCCAGCAGTGCATTGGATACGACATCGGGACAAGAGACCCAGTACTTC.